These 29 T cell receptor beta chains share one sample of origin, sequenced in a study of blood T cell repertoires in COVID-19. Data came from immunoSEQ multiplex PCR; TCRdb stores just in-frame clones and leaves some out. This sample has more than 400,000 clones, with 90% found just once. Sequenced sample: PBMCs or T cells enriched from blood (not recorded which). Source of these receptors: a man between 18 and 35 years old who had recovered from COVID-19.

The V and J genes are TRBV3-1 (or the pseudogene TRBV3-2) and TRBJ1-1; weak D call: TRBD1 (5 bases). The germline V and J ends were trimmed by 0 bases and 8 bases, with 13 bases remaining between them. CDR1 and CDR2 (germline): LGHDT, YNNKEL (reference sequence). The length of the CDR3 is 14 residues. As DNA, the CDR3 is TGTGCCAGCAGCCAAGATCTAACAGGTGTAGAAGCTTTCTTT. Protein sequence: CASSQDLTGVEAFF.

This chain links TRBV19 with TRBJ1-2; 8 bases map to TRBD1. This CDR3 contains 14 residues. The germline gives CDR1 LNHDA, CDR2 SQIVND (reference sequence). The J segment lost 7 bases and the V segment lost 9 bases, leaving 13 bases of the junction unmatched. CDR3: CASQKSTGVFGYTF. In DNA form, the CDR3 reads TGTGCCAGCCAAAAATCGACAGGGGTTTTTGGCTACACCTTC.

Turning to this clone: One end of the junction varies from germline; a read error may be responsible. The chain has TRBV28 and TRBJ1-1; D is unclear. The germline V gene has CDR1 MDHEN and CDR2 SYDVKM. This CDR3 has 13 residues. For the CDR3, the DNA is TGTGCCAGCAGTCCGGGGAAGAACGCTGAAGCTTTCTTT. Amino acids: CASSPGKNAEAFF.

V is TRBV5-1 and J is TRBJ2-1; perhaps TRBD2 as D (5 bases). CDR3 length equals 16 residues. Trimming took 0 bases from V and 8 from J, leaving 18 bases between them. In germline, CDR1 is SGHRS, CDR2 YFSETQ. The CDR3 protein is CASSLAMDSAVDEQFF. DNA of the CDR3: TGCGCCAGCAGCTTGGCTATGGACTCAGCCGTTGATGAGCAGTTCTTC.

The chain links TRBV6-5 to TRBJ2-7, with 8 bases matching TRBD1. The CDR3 length is 15 residues. Germline V gene sequence: CDR1 MNHEY, CDR2 SVGAGI. The J segment lost 3 bases and the V segment lost 7 bases, leaving 11 bases of the junction unmatched. The CDR3: CASTRGAGGFYEQYF. The CDR3 DNA follows: TGTGCCAGCACGAGGGGGGCAGGGGGCTTCTACGAGCAGTACTTC.

This clone was seen just once. This chain uses TRBV4-2 with TRBJ2-3; 7 positions match TRBD2. Germline lookup yields CDR1 LGHNA and CDR2 YNFKEQ. The V segment lost 1 base and the J segment 5 bases; nucleotides outside the gene matches: 3. CDR3 length: 14 amino acids. The DNA for the CDR3 is TGTGCCAGCAGCCAAGGCGCTAGCGGAGATACGCAGTATTTT. This codes for CASSQGASGDTQYF.

The chain joins TRBV6-1 to TRBJ1-4; 9 nucleotides align to TRBD1. CDR3 size: 16 residues. Germline CDR1 is MNHNS and CDR2 is SASEGT. V dropped 4 bases and J dropped 6; count of bases not matched to a gene: 9. The DNA for the CDR3 is TGTGCCAGCAGTGGGCGACAGGGGGAGTCTTATGAAAAACTGTTTTTT. It codes for CASSGRQGESYEKLFF.

In its sample, this clone was seen once. This sequence joins TRBV7-9 and TRBJ2-1; D is possibly TRBD1 (5 bases). The germline CDR1 and CDR2 sequences are SEHNR and FQNEAQ (reference sequence). The CDR3 spans 12 residues. V shed 5 bases and J shed 7 bases, with 9 bases lying between them. The CDR3 loop is CASSPTVNEQFF. The DNA of the CDR3 is TGTGCCAGCAGCCCGACAGTGAATGAGCAGTTCTTC.

This clone turned up a few times. This rearrangement joins TRBV6-5 to TRBJ1-4; D uncertain. V was cut by 2 bases and J by 7 bases, with 8 bases left in between. Germline V CDR1 and CDR2: MNHEY, SVGAGI. The CDR3 length is 13 residues. CDR3 in DNA: TGTGCCAGCAGTTACCGACGGGGTGAAAAACTGTTTTTT. Translation: CASSYRRGEKLFF.

V gene TRBV4-1 combines with J gene TRBJ1-3; D is possibly TRBD1 (6 bases). Germline-derived CDR1 and CDR2 are MGHRA and YSYEKL. This CDR3 contains 15 residues. V was clipped by 4 bases and J by 1 base, with 11 bases between them. The CDR3 nucleotides read TGCGCCAGCAGCCCTGCAGGGGAATCTGGAAACACCATATATTTT. Protein: CASSPAGESGNTIYF.

This clone showed up many times. The chain has TRBV7-9 and TRBJ2-1; D gene uncertain. CDR1 and CDR2 (germline): SEHNR, FQNEAQ (reference sequence). The CDR3 is made up of 15 amino acids. Trimming shortened V by 6 bases and J by 0 bases, and 12 bases separated the two germline ends. The CDR3: CASSSKWSSYNEQFF. The CDR3 DNA follows: TGTGCCAGCAGTTCTAAATGGTCCTCCTACAATGAGCAGTTCTTC.

This clone has just one count. The rearrangement joins TRBV3-1 (or the pseudogene TRBV3-2) to TRBJ2-5; D is unresolved. Germline V CDR1 and CDR2: LGHDT, YNNKEL (reference sequence). Trimming left V 0 bases short and J 4 bases short, with 6 bases between. The CDR3 spans 13 residues. Written as DNA, the CDR3 is TGTGCCAGCAGCCAAGATCCAGGAGAGACCCAGTACTTC. Its protein is CASSQDPGETQYF.

This sequence joins TRBV5-1 and TRBJ1-1; TRBD1 might be the D (5 bases). This CDR3 contains 17 residues. V was pared by 4 bases and J by 4 bases, with 23 bases between. Germline-derived CDR1 and CDR2 are SGHRS and YFSETQ. The DNA of the CDR3 is TGCGCCAGCAGCCCCGGAGGGACTGACTTTTCGGGCACTGAAGCTTTCTTT. It encodes CASSPGGTDFSGTEAFF.

This chain's CDR3 is CASSIVGGQYGYTF. CDR3 coding DNA: TGTGCCAGTAGTATAGTAGGGGGACAGTATGGCTACACCTTC. The rearrangement uses TRBV19 and TRBJ1-2, with 7 bases fitting TRBD1. V gave up 1 base and J gave up 5 bases; unmatched junction bases: 4. The CDR3 is made up of 14 amino acids. In germline, CDR1 is LNHDA, CDR2 SQIVND (reference sequence).

J is TRBJ2-3 and V is TRBV15, with TRBD2 matching 8 bases. V shed 4 bases and J 9 bases; nucleotides not matched to a gene: 3. The CDR3 contains 12 residues. Germline CDR1 is LNHNV and CDR2 is YYDKDF (reference sequence). Written as DNA, the CDR3 is TGTGCCACCAGCATCGTAGCGGGAACGCAGTATTTT. The encoded protein is CATSIVAGTQYF.

V gene TRBV2 combines with J gene TRBJ2-5; a weak D match, TRBD2 (5 bases). CDR1 and CDR2 from the germline V gene are SNHLY and FYNNEI. V was trimmed by 2 bases and J by 2 bases, leaving 6 bases between them. CDR3 size: 13 residues. The CDR3: CASSERRQETQYF. The CDR3 bases are TGTGCCAGCAGTGAAAGGAGGCAAGAGACCCAGTACTTC.

The chain employs TRBV18 and TRBJ1-1; D is undetermined. Germline V gene sequence: CDR1 KGHSH, CDR2 LQKENI. The CDR3 is 13 residues long. Deletions cut 2 bases from V and 5 bases from J, with 9 bases between. The CDR3 here is CASSPFRDTEAFF. CDR3 DNA sequence: TGTGCCAGCTCACCATTCCGGGATACTGAAGCTTTCTTT. Using reference TRBV18 and TRBJ1-1 for the parts outside the CDR3, the full variable domain is NAGVMQNPRHLVRRRGQEARLRCSPMKGHSHVYWYRQLPEEGLKFMVYLQKENIIDESGMPKERFSAEFPKEGPSILRIQQVVRGDSAAYFCASSPFRDTEAFFGQGTRLTVV.

This clone was observed a single time. This sequence joins TRBV5-1 and TRBJ1-1; the match to TRBD1 covers 8 bases. The trim removed 5 bases at V and 4 bases at J, leaving 4 bases unmatched. This CDR3 comprises 13 residues. Germline V CDR1 and CDR2: SGHRS, YFSETQ. CDR3 in DNA: TGCGCCAGCAGGCCCACAGGGGGCACTGAAGCTTTCTTT. As protein: CASRPTGGTEAFF.

Here the CDR3 reads CATRGVFTDTQYF. As DNA, the CDR3 is TGTGCCACCCGGGGGGTTTTCACAGATACGCAGTATTTT. The chain recombines TRBV19 with TRBJ2-3, with 7 positions matching TRBD2. Looked up from germline, CDR1 is LNHDA and CDR2 is SQIVND (reference sequence). The CDR3 consists of 13 residues. Trimming took 10 bases from V and 2 from J; bases not matched to a gene: 6.

Worth noting for this clone: The sample carries other DNA sequences with the same CDR3. J is TRBJ1-1 and V is TRBV11-3, with D perhaps TRBD1 (5 bases). CDR1 and CDR2 (germline): SGHNT, YENEEA. This CDR3 spans 11 amino acids. V was clipped by 2 bases and J by 8 bases, with 6 bases between them. The CDR3 sequence: CASSLRGEAFF. In DNA, the CDR3 is TGTGCCAGCAGCTTAAGGGGCGAAGCTTTCTTT. Full variable domain (remainder filled in from reference TRBV11-3 and TRBJ1-1): EAGVVQSPRYKIIEKKQPVAFWCNPISGHNTLYWYLQNLGQGPELLIRYENEEAVDDSQLPKDRFSAERLKGVDSTLKIQPAELGDSAVYLCASSLRGEAFFGQGTRLTVV.

The chain links TRBV3-1 (or the pseudogene TRBV3-2) to TRBJ2-1, with 9 bases aligning to TRBD2. The ends lost 4 bases at V and 0 bases at J; junction bases unmatched: 1. The CDR3 runs 15 residues. Germline values: CDR1 LGHDT, CDR2 YNNKEL (reference sequence). The CDR3 sequence is CASSLSGSSYNEQFF. The DNA for the CDR3 is TGTGCCAGCAGCCTTAGCGGGAGCTCCTACAATGAGCAGTTCTTC.

This clone was counted once. This rearrangement joins TRBV5-6 to TRBJ1-2; TRBD1 matches at 10 bases. CDR3 size: 16 residues. Looked up from germline, CDR1 is SGHDT and CDR2 is YYEEEE. The V gene end was trimmed by 0 bases and the J gene end by 4 bases; junction bases not matched to a gene: 6. CDR3 amino acids: CASSLAEGQGIYGYTF. The CDR3 nucleotides read TGTGCCAGCAGCTTGGCCGAGGGACAGGGGATCTATGGCTACACCTTC.

The chain employs TRBV9 and TRBJ2-7; 12 bases are shared with TRBD2. The trim removed 0 bases at V and 10 bases at J, leaving 11 bases unmatched. CDR3 size: 16 residues. Germline loops: CDR1 SGDLS, CDR2 YYNGEE. DNA of the CDR3: TGTGCCAGCAGCGTAGTCCCTGTGACTAGCGGGGGTGAACAGTACTTC. Translation: CASSVVPVTSGGEQYF.

The chain recombines TRBV5-1 with TRBJ2-7; 11 bases are shared with TRBD1. The CDR3 is 14 residues long. Germline V lookup: CDR1 SGHRS, CDR2 YFSETQ. The V and J ends lost 3 bases and 5 bases, in that order; junction bases with no gene match: 4. CDR3 DNA sequence: TGCGCCAGCAGCTGGGACAGGGGGTACCACGAGCAGTACTTC. Its translation: CASSWDRGYHEQYF.

The J gene is TRBJ1-3, the V gene TRBV2, with D uncertain. Germline-derived CDR1 and CDR2 are SNHLY and FYNNEI. The CDR3 has 14 amino acids. V was trimmed by 8 bases and J by 0 bases, leaving 11 bases between them. CDR3 in amino acids: CASSGPGSGNTIYF. The CDR3 DNA follows: TGTGCCAGCTCCGGCCCGGGCTCTGGAAACACCATATATTTT.

The rearrangement uses TRBV2 and TRBJ2-7, with TRBD1 matching 7 bases. J was trimmed by 2 bases and V by 1 base; bases with no gene match: 5. Germline V lookup: CDR1 SNHLY, CDR2 FYNNEI. This CDR3 has 15 residues. The CDR3, as DNA: TGTGCCAGCAGTGAAGGGACAGGTGAGCCCTACGAGCAGTACTTC. Translating gives CASSEGTGEPYEQYF. The variable domain in full, with the rest retrieved from reference TRBV2 and TRBJ2-7, is EPEVTQTPSHQVTQMGQEVILRCVPISNHLYFYWYRQILGQKVEFLVSFYNNEISEKSEIFDDQFSVERPDGSNFTLKIRSTKLEDSAMYFCASSEGTGEPYEQYFGPGTRLTVT.

V and J are TRBV28 and TRBJ1-5, with 8 bases identical to TRBD1. Trimming cost V 7 bases and J 3 bases; bases outside gene matches: 8. Looked up from germline, CDR1 is MDHEN and CDR2 is SYDVKM. The CDR3 contains 15 residues. The CDR3 sequence is CASKLSDRANQPQHF. CDR3 nucleotides: TGTGCCAGCAAACTTTCGGACAGGGCCAATCAGCCCCAGCATTTT.

J is TRBJ1-1 and V is TRBV6-2 or TRBV6-3; a weak D match, TRBD1 (5 bases). This CDR3 is 14 amino acids long. Trimming removed 5 bases from V and 3 bases from J, with 13 bases in between. Germline V gene data show CDR1 as MNHEY and CDR2 as SVGEGT. The CDR3 DNA sequence: TGTGCCAGCAGTAACGGAGGGGCCCACACTGAAGCTTTCTTT. Translated: CASSNGGAHTEAFF.

The chain joins TRBV27 to TRBJ2-2, with TRBD1 matching over 8 bases. Germline V gives CDR1 MNHEY, CDR2 SMNVEV (reference sequence). This CDR3 is 15 amino acids long. Trimming cost V 4 bases and J 3 bases; bases outside gene matches: 4. The CDR3 bases are TGTGCCAGCAGTTCTAACAGGGGGGACACCGGGGAGCTGTTTTTT. This translates into CASSSNRGDTGELFF.